The entry below gives a single T cell receptor (beta chain) sequence along with its context. The CDR3 has 16 residues. Losses at the gene ends were 4 bases for V and 7 bases for J; bases not matched to a gene: 11. CDR1 is LGHDT, CDR2 YNNKEL, per germline (reference sequence). The entry originates in a study of blood T cell repertoires in COVID-19. In the study overall: COVID-19 samples, acute and convalescent, were from the United States, Italy and Spain. PBMCs, B-cell-depleted T cells, or T cells provided the cDNA or gDNA that made up the material.

In the authors' workflow: By means of reference gene primer amplification, nucleated cell counts were estimated. The assay was immunoSEQ multiplex PCR, and TCRdb's table has in-frame clones only and misses some. V and J calls and clone size are given by that table; D and trimming were obtained from the DNA. Among more than 250,000 clones listed, 75% to 90% were seen once. Input material: peripheral blood. This receptor was taken from a woman aged 25 to 39 who had recovered from COVID-19. The chain is built from TRBV3-1 (or the pseudogene TRBV3-2) and TRBJ2-1; 9 positions agree with TRBD2. The CDR3 spells CASSLLRGGASNEQFF. In nucleotides, the CDR3 is TGTGCCAGCAGCCTACTCCGCGGGGGGGCCTCGAATGAGCAGTTCTTC.